This T cell receptor (beta chain) comes out of a study of CD8 T cells in ankylosing spondylitis. One entry per CDR3 protein results from TCRdb running MiXCR on the 5' RACE reads. The table lists around 150,000 distinct CDR3 sequences, roughly 18% of them singletons, with roughly 8% in the top ten. Broader study findings: Past research had described some motif variants in reactive arthritis synovial fluid and blood. Disease-linked clones reportedly concentrated significantly in matched ankylosing spondylitis synovial fluid.

This clonotype has at least ten counts. The antigen is undetermined. Germline V gene data show CDR1 as MNHEY and CDR2 as SMNVEV (reference sequence). The CDR3 is 17 amino acids. The V gene end was trimmed by 8 bases and the J gene end by 3 bases; junction bases not matched to a gene: 14. This chain uses TRBV27 with TRBJ2-3; TRBD2 matches 10 bases. Input material: blood, either unsorted or a sorted T cell fraction (not recorded which). The receptor's source is a male donor with ankylosing spondylitis or in good health (not recorded which). This chain's CDR3 is CASGITGGLALTDTQYF. The CDR3 DNA sequence: TGTGCCAGCGGAATCACCGGGGGACTAGCGCTTACAGATACGCAGTATTTT.